The clone carrying this T cell receptor (beta chain) was counted many times. Construction of the TCRbeta library involved unique molecular identifiers. TCRdb fed the PCR reads into MiXCR, producing one record per CDR3 protein. The table lists about 72,000 distinct CDR3 sequences, approximately 7.4% of them singletons, with approximately 2.3% in the top ten. These data come from a study of T-cell reconstitution after alpha-beta-depleted transplantation in children. The material was PBMCs from the stem cell graft donor, obtained from the stem cell graft. This receptor was identified in a human donor who donated a stem cell graft to a child with acute lymphoblastic leukemia.

Here the CDR3 DNA reads TGTGCCGCCGGGGTGGAGGGCGAAAGATCACCCCTCCACTTT. Its translation is CAAGVEGERSPLHF. The chain links TRBV10-3 to TRBJ1-6, with D unresolved. V was clipped by 11 bases and J by 10 bases, with 21 bases between them. From germline, CDR1 is ENHRY and CDR2 SYGVKD. The CDR3 extends over 14 amino acids.